This record looks at one T cell receptor (beta chain) sequence and its context. How the authors handled the data: Nucleated cell counts were estimated from reference gene primer amplification. Profiled with immunoSEQ multiplex PCR; TCRdb holds only in-frame clones, not every one. V and J calls and clone size come straight from that table; D and trimming were deduced from the DNA. This table holds 310,000 or so clones, 65% to 85% found once. These data come from a study of blood T cell repertoires in COVID-19. Study-wide background: T cells, B-cell-depleted T cells, or PBMCs supplied cDNA or gDNA.

The CDR3 is 14 amino acids. Germline CDR1 reads SGHRS; CDR2 reads YFSETQ. V was trimmed by 4 bases and J by 1 base, leaving 9 bases between them. Sequences were obtained from peripheral blood. The sequence was collected from a woman aged 45-60 years with acute or convalescent COVID-19. The chain links TRBV5-1 to TRBJ1-5; D gene ambiguous. CDR3 bases: TGCGCCAGCAGCCCGGGTGGAAGCAATCAGCCCCAGCATTTT. Translated: CASSPGGSNQPQHF. The variable domain in full, with the rest retrieved from reference TRBV5-1 and TRBJ1-5, is KAGVTQTPRYLIKTRGQQVTLSCSPISGHRSVSWYQQTPGQGLQFLFEYFSETQRNKGNFPGRFSGRQFSNSRSEMNVSTLELGDSALYLCASSPGGSNQPQHFGDGTRLSIL.